These 27 T cell receptor beta chains were sequenced from one sample in a study of CD8 T cells in Susac syndrome. After extraction with the RNeasy kit, 0.5 to 1 ug of the RNA was reverse transcribed using random hexamers. TCRdb reprocessed the immunoSEQ multiplex PCR reads with MiXCR, giving one entry per CDR3 protein. The sample holds about 94,000 distinct CDR3 sequences, over 90% seen once. The material sequenced was CD4+ T cells from PBMCs. The source is a human donor with Susac syndrome.

V and J are TRBV13 and TRBJ2-7, with a possible D match to TRBD2 (7 bases). Germline assignment: CDR1 PRHDT and CDR2 FYEKMQ (reference sequence). V lost 3 bases to trimming and J lost 6 bases, with 15 bases between them. The CDR3 extends over 14 amino acids. CDR3 coding DNA: TGTGCCAGCAGCTTGATTGGGGGAGGGGGCGAGCAGTACTTC. Residues: CASSLIGGGGEQYF.

The V and J genes are TRBV7-9 and TRBJ1-4; no clear D gene. In germline, CDR1 is SEHNR, CDR2 FQNEAQ (reference sequence). Trimming cost V 5 bases and J 0 bases, with 13 bases left between them. The CDR3 length is 16 residues. CDR3: CASSPGRHATNEKLFF. The CDR3 DNA reads TGTGCCAGCAGCCCCGGACGACATGCAACTAATGAAAAACTGTTTTTT. The full variable domain, in which reference TRBV7-9 and TRBJ1-4 provide the parts outside the CDR3, is DTGVSQNPRHKITKRGQNVTFRCDPISEHNRLYWYRQTLGQGPEFLTYFQNEAQLEKSRLLSDRFSAERPKGSFSTLEIQRTEQGDSAMYLCASSPGRHATNEKLFFGSGTQLSVL.

Remarks on this clonotype: A junction end diverges from the germline sequence, so it may reflect a read error. The gene calls are TRBV2 and TRBJ2-3, with TRBD2 identical over 9 bases. The CDR3 spans 14 residues. CDR1 is SNHLY and CDR2 is FYNNEI in the germline V gene. This CDR3 reads CATSSGGSTDTQYF. CDR3 coding DNA: TGTGCCACCAGTAGCGGGGGCAGCACAGATACGCAGTATTTT.

This rearrangement joins TRBV11-3 to TRBJ1-6; tentative D call: TRBD1 (6 bases). Trimming shortened V by 4 bases and J by 6 bases, and 7 bases separated the two germline ends. The germline V gene encodes CDR1 SGHNT and CDR2 YENEEA. The CDR3 totals 13 residues. The CDR3 sequence: CASSWDTNSPLHF. The CDR3 nucleotides read TGTGCCAGCAGCTGGGACACTAATTCACCCCTCCACTTT.

The rearrangement uses TRBV7-8 and TRBJ1-2; D is ambiguous. The CDR3 has 18 amino acids. V was cut by 1 base and J by 0 bases, with 18 bases left in between. Germline V gene data show CDR1 as SGHVS and CDR2 as FQNEAQ. DNA of the CDR3: TGTGCCAGCAGCTTAGTCTACACGTCCTCTCCCTCTAACTATGGCTACACCTTC. This encodes CASSLVYTSSPSNYGYTF.

V gene TRBV6-5 combines with J gene TRBJ2-4; 7 bases line up with TRBD1. The length of the CDR3 is 12 residues. The V gene's germline CDR1 is MNHEY and CDR2 SVGAGI. Trimming at V came to 5 bases and at J to 9 bases, leaving 4 bases not matched to a gene. CDR3 bases: TGTGCCAGCAGTGACGGGACAGCCATTCAGTACTTC. As protein: CASSDGTAIQYF.

J is TRBJ1-2 and V is TRBV7-2, with D possibly TRBD1 on 5 matching bases. The CDR3 is made up of 15 amino acids. In germline, CDR1 is SGHTA, CDR2 FQGNSA. Trimming removed 4 bases from V and 5 bases from J, with 17 bases in between. The CDR3 spells CASSSPGRTLYGYTF. The CDR3 DNA is TGTGCCAGCAGCTCCCCGGGACGGACGTTGTATGGCTACACCTTC.

The CDR3 nucleotides are TGTGCCAGCAGCTTAGTTCAAGGGGCCGCTGGGGCCAACGTCCTGACTTTC. This translates into CASSLVQGAAGANVLTF. This chain connects TRBV7-9 to TRBJ2-6, with D perhaps TRBD1 (5 bases). Germline CDR1 reads SEHNR; CDR2 reads FQNEAQ (reference sequence). The V gene lost 1 base and the J gene lost 2 bases, with 12 bases spanning the gap. This CDR3 comprises 17 residues.

The V call is TRBV30, the J call TRBJ1-2; D is unresolved. The V end was cut by 3 bases, the J end by 2 bases, with 16 bases between. The CDR3 contains 15 residues. Looked up from germline, CDR1 is GTSNPN and CDR2 is SVGIG (reference sequence). The CDR3 is CAWRVTPGQNYGYTF. DNA for the CDR3: TGTGCCTGGAGGGTAACCCCAGGTCAAAACTATGGCTACACCTTC.

This chain connects TRBV14 to TRBJ2-7, with TRBD1 matching 9 bases. Germline CDR1 reads SGHDN; CDR2 reads FVKESK. The CDR3 sequence is 15 residues long. V gave up 0 bases and J gave up 6 bases; unmatched junction bases: 6. CDR3 DNA: TGTGCCAGCAGCCAAGATCCGGACAGGGGAAGCGAGCAGTACTTC. It is translated as CASSQDPDRGSEQYF. The variable domain in full, completed from reference TRBV14 and TRBJ2-7, reads EAGVTQFPSHSVIEKGQTVTLRCDPISGHDNLYWYRRVMGKEIKFLLHFVKESKQDESGMPNNRFLAERTGGTYSTLKVQPAELEDSGVYFCASSQDPDRGSEQYFGPGTRLTVT.

The chain carries TRBV3-1 and TRBJ2-6; 7 nucleotides line up with TRBD2. This CDR3 contains 18 residues. V lost 4 bases to trimming and J lost 0 bases; unmatched junction nucleotides: 9. The germline CDR1 and CDR2 sequences are LGHDT and YNNKEL (reference sequence). The CDR3 sequence: CASSRFGGGVSGANVLTF. CDR3 DNA sequence: TGTGCCAGCAGCCGCTTCGGGGGAGGGGTCTCTGGGGCCAACGTCCTGACTTTC.

This rearrangement joins TRBV11-2 to TRBJ1-2, with 7 bases identical to TRBD1. CDR3 length equals 14 residues. Germline CDR1 is SGHAT and CDR2 is FQNNGV. V trimming: 4 bases; J trimming: 4 bases; junction bases outside the gene matches: 6. CDR3 residues: CASSSGTAFYGYTF. CDR3 sequence (DNA): TGTGCCAGCAGCTCCGGGACAGCCTTCTATGGCTACACCTTC.

V gene TRBV12-3 or TRBV12-4 combines with J gene TRBJ2-7; 7 bases match TRBD1. The CDR3 totals 14 residues. V lost 5 bases and J lost 2; bases outside the gene matches: 6. The CDR3 bases are TGTGCCAGCAGTCGATTGACAGGGACCTACGAGCAGTACTTC. Amino acids: CASSRLTGTYEQYF.

The genes are TRBV19 and TRBJ2-2; D is perhaps TRBD1 or TRBD2 (5 bases each). CDR3 length: 14 residues. V lost 6 bases and J lost 6, with 14 bases in between. The germline V gene encodes CDR1 LNHDA and CDR2 SQIVND (reference sequence). The CDR3 spells CASSQGRESGELFF. CDR3 in DNA: TGTGCCAGTAGCCAGGGACGAGAGTCCGGGGAGCTGTTTTTT.

This chain links TRBV7-3 with TRBJ2-7, with D perhaps matching TRBD1 (6 bases). The ends were cut back, 6 bases at V and 0 bases at J, with 12 bases in the middle. The CDR3 runs to 14 residues. Germline V gene data show CDR1 as SGHTA and CDR2 as FQGTGA. The DNA of the CDR3 is TGTGCCAGCAGTCCGGACAGATACTCCTACGAGCAGTACTTC. Its translation is CASSPDRYSYEQYF. The variable domain in full, with the rest retrieved from reference TRBV7-3 and TRBJ2-7, is GAGVSQTPSNKVTEKGKYVELRCDPISGHTALYWYRQSLGQGPEFLIYFQGTGAADDSGLPNDRFFAVRPEGSVSTLKIQRTERGDSAVYLCASSPDRYSYEQYFGPGTRLTVT.

The chain carries TRBV4-2 and TRBJ2-3, with 8 positions matching TRBD2. Trimming took 1 base from V and 3 from J; bases not matched to a gene: 6. Germline CDR1 LGHNA, CDR2 YNFKEQ. The CDR3 extends over 16 amino acids. The CDR3 sequence is CASSQGQRGRTDTQYF. The CDR3 DNA reads as TGTGCCAGCAGCCAAGGCCAGCGGGGGAGGACAGATACGCAGTATTTT.

In regard to this clonotype: Relative to the germline gene, one junction end is altered; a read error may explain this. V gene TRBV29-1 combines with J gene TRBJ2-1; 7 bases align to TRBD1. The CDR3 contains 14 residues. Germline assignment: CDR1 SQVTM and CDR2 ANQGSEA. As DNA, the CDR3 is TGCAGCGTTGAATGGGGGACAGCGAACAAGGAGCAGTTCTTC. This codes for CSVEWGTANKEQFF.

The gene calls are TRBV4-3 and TRBJ2-2, with D possibly TRBD1 on 5 matching bases. Germline V CDR1 and CDR2: LGHNA, YSLEER. The V end lost 0 bases, the J end lost 8 bases, and 16 bases lay between the germline ends. CDR3 length: 16 amino acids. The CDR3 bases are TGCGCCAGCAGCCAAGAGGGGATCGGAAGGGGAGGGGAGCTGTTTTTT. This encodes CASSQEGIGRGGELFF.

The chain couples TRBV7-2 to TRBJ2-5, with D tentatively TRBD1 or TRBD2 (6 bases each). CDR3 length: 14 amino acids. Per germline, CDR1 SGHTA and CDR2 FQGNSA. V lost 5 bases and J 3 bases, leaving 13 bases between the germline ends. For the CDR3, the DNA is TGTGCCAGCAGCCTAGGAGGGGGGAAAGAGACCCAGTACTTC. Translating it yields CASSLGGGKETQYF.

The rearrangement joins TRBV5-1 to TRBJ2-5; D call uncertain. Germline lookup yields CDR1 SGHRS and CDR2 YFSETQ. V was trimmed by 0 bases and J by 5 bases, leaving 11 bases between them. CDR3 length: 14 residues. The CDR3 sequence: CASSLEGQRETQYF. The CDR3 bases are TGCGCCAGCAGCTTGGAGGGCCAAAGGGAGACCCAGTACTTC.

V and J are TRBV30 and TRBJ1-2, with D possibly TRBD1 on 5 matching bases. The germline V gene has CDR1 GTSNPN and CDR2 SVGIG (reference sequence). The CDR3 covers 13 residues. V was pared by 5 bases and J by 0 bases, with 10 bases between. CDR3 in DNA: TGTGCCTGGGGGGCCAGCCCTAACTATGGCTACACCTTC. Translating it yields CAWGASPNYGYTF.

V usage is TRBV11-3 and J usage is TRBJ2-1; the D call may be TRBD1 or TRBD2 (6 bases each). The CDR3 contains 16 residues. The V end lost 1 base, the J end lost 0 bases, and 10 bases lay between the germline ends. Germline CDR1 reads SGHNT; CDR2 reads YENEEA. Here the CDR3 reads CASSLGGGISYNEQFF. DNA for the CDR3: TGTGCCAGCAGCTTAGGAGGGGGGATCTCCTACAATGAGCAGTTCTTC.

The chain links TRBV12-3 or TRBV12-4 to TRBJ2-1, with TRBD2 identical over 8 bases. The CDR3 extends over 16 amino acids. The V segment lost 2 bases and the J segment 8 bases; nucleotides outside the gene matches: 11. The CDR3 DNA reads TGTGCCAGCAGTTTAAGGAGCGGGGGCCTACAGGATGAGCAGTTCTTC. Translating gives CASSLRSGGLQDEQFF.

CDR3 region: CAWSVDSLNTGELFF. The CDR3 nucleotides read TGTGCCTGGAGTGTAGACAGTTTAAACACCGGGGAGCTGTTTTTT. The V gene is TRBV30, the J gene TRBJ2-2, with a tentative D call TRBD1 (5 bases). This CDR3 contains 15 residues. Germline CDR1 and CDR2: GTSNPN and SVGIG (reference sequence). The V end lost 0 bases, the J end lost 2 bases, and 10 bases lay between the germline ends. Combining the CDR3 with reference TRBV30 and TRBJ2-2 gives the whole variable domain SQTIHQWPATLVQPVGSPLSLECTVEGTSNPNLYWYRQAAGRGLQLLFYSVGIGQISSEVPQNLSASRPQDRQFILSSKKLLLSDSGFYLCAWSVDSLNTGELFFGEGSRLTVL.

In this sample, this clonotype turned up once. The rearrangement joins TRBV25-1 to TRBJ1-1, with D perhaps matching TRBD1 (5 bases). Germline CDR1 is MGHDK and CDR2 is SYGVNS. Trimming left V 6 bases short and J 5 bases short, with 13 bases between. The CDR3 consists of 13 residues. CDR3: CASRDSSGTEAFF. The CDR3 DNA follows: TGTGCCAGCAGAGACAGCAGCGGTACTGAAGCTTTCTTT.

This clonotype was seen a single time. The chain recombines TRBV28 with TRBJ2-5, with 8 positions matching TRBD1. Germline CDR1 reads MDHEN; CDR2 reads SYDVKM. The CDR3 spans 15 residues. The V segment lost 5 bases and the J segment 0 bases; nucleotides outside the gene matches: 5. The DNA of the CDR3 is TGTGCCAGCAGTCGATCGGACAGGGACCAAGAGACCCAGTACTTC. This sequence encodes CASSRSDRDQETQYF.

The rearrangement links TRBV11-2 to TRBJ2-5; 7 bases map to TRBD1. The germline CDR1 and CDR2 sequences are SGHAT and FQNNGV. There are 12 residues in the CDR3. V lost 8 bases, J lost 1 base, and 1 base stayed unmatched. The CDR3 reads CASRQGQETQYF. As DNA, the CDR3 is TGTGCCAGCCGACAGGGCCAAGAGACCCAGTACTTC. The full variable domain, in which reference TRBV11-2 and TRBJ2-5 provide the parts outside the CDR3, is EAGVAQSPRYKIIEKRQSVAFWCNPISGHATLYWYQQILGQGPKLLIQFQNNGVVDDSQLPKDRFSAERLKGVDSTLKIQPAKLEDSAVYLCASRQGQETQYFGPGTRLLVL.